This T cell receptor beta chain stems from a study of CD4 T cells in relation to SARS-CoV-2 and coronaviruses. General study points: Compared with monoreactive clones, crossreactive clones showed significantly weaker SARS-CoV-2 expansion.

Uncultured naive and memory CD4+ T cells supplied DNA for deep TCR-beta sequencing. TCRdb's table, derived via immunoSEQ multiplex PCR, lists solely in-frame clones and lacks some. The sample yields about 68,000 clones, 90% to 95% seen once. Before the COVID-19 pandemic, during about 2011-2019, CD4+ T cells were taken from unexposed donors. CD4 enrichment then naive enrichment separated naive from memory CD4+ cells. In regard to this clone: Its antigen is unidentified.

The trim removed 5 bases at V and 6 bases at J, leaving 6 bases unmatched. The CDR3 runs 15 residues. Per germline, CDR1 KGHSH and CDR2 LQKENI. The V and J genes are TRBV18 and TRBJ2-1, with 11 nucleotides matching TRBD2. The sequence was obtained from a human donor in good health. Sequenced sample: naive CD4+ T cells from PBMCs. The subset was: naive CD4+ T cells isolated by negative enrichment. CDR3 in amino acids: CASSGGLAAANEQFF. For the CDR3, the DNA is TGTGCCAGCTCAGGGGGACTAGCGGCGGCCAATGAGCAGTTCTTC.